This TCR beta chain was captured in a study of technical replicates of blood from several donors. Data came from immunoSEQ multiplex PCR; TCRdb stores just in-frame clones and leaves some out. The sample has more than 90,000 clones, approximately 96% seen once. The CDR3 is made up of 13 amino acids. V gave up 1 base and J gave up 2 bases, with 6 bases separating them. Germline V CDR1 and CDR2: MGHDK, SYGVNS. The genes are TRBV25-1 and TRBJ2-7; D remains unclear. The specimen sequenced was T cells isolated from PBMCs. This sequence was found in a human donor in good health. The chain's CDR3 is CASSEFSAYEQYF. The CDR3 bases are TGTGCCAGCAGTGAATTCTCCGCCTACGAGCAGTACTTC.